This is a list of T cell receptor beta chains from one sample in a study of blood T cells in healthy people across ages. TCRdb reprocessed the 5' RACE reads via MiXCR and lists one record per CDR3 protein. This table has almost 550,000 distinct CDR3 sequences, under 30% appearing once. In addition, the sample was reused for a study of T cells of mothers and their children.

The source material was blood. The receptors stem from a boy between 10 and 17 years old in good health. Both conserved end residues are part of each CDR3. The D gene is left open where the match is weak. Some rows mark clone size as missing; the rest say once, few, many or name a class of expanded clone.

j_call d_call clone_size v_call cdr3_nt cdr3_aa
TRBJ2-5 NA NA TRBV7-2 TGTGCCAGCAGCTTAGGGCTCCCCCAGTACTTC CASSLGLPQYF
TRBJ2-3 TRBD1 few TRBV7-3 TGTGCCAGCAGCCCCCAGGGACAGCTTTTTTCTAGCACAGATACGCAGTATTTT CASSPQGQLFSSTDTQYF
TRBJ1-5 TRBD1 NA TRBV7-2 TGTGCCAGCAGCACGACAGGGGGCAATCAGCCCCAGCATTTT CASSTTGGNQPQHF
TRBJ2-4 NA NA TRBV19 TGTGCCAGTAGTAATCAGGGTTCCAAAAACATTCAGTACTTC CASSNQGSKNIQYF
TRBJ2-4 TRBD1 NA TRBV28 TGTGCCAGCAGTTCCCTCAAGAAGGGGGCAGCCAAAAACATTCAGTACTTC CASSSLKKGAAKNIQYF
TRBJ2-4 TRBD1 few TRBV19 TGTGCCAGTAGTATAGACGGAGGGACAGGGGTGAACATTCAGTACTTC CASSIDGGTGVNIQYF
TRBJ2-5 TRBD1 few TRBV5-1 TGCGCCAGCAGCTTATTGACAGGGGCAAGCCAAGAGACCCAGTACTTC CASSLLTGASQETQYF
TRBJ2-1 NA few TRBV7-2 TGTGCCAGCAGCACAAAGTTAGCGGGCAGGGGCAATGAGCAGTTCTTC CASSTKLAGRGNEQFF
TRBJ2-7 NA few TRBV6-2/TRBV6-3 TGTGCCAGCAGTTACTCAGAATTCATGGAGCAGTACTTC CASSYSEFMEQYF
TRBJ1-5 TRBD1 NA TRBV7-2 TGTGCCAGCAGCTTAGAAGTAGTGGCAGGGGGCGCGGATCAGCCCCAGCATTTT CASSLEVVAGGADQPQHF
TRBJ2-3 TRBD1 NA TRBV15 TGTGCCACCAGCAGAGATCAGGGACAGGGGGCATTTGAAGGGACAGATACGCAGTATTTT CATSRDQGQGAFEGTDTQYF
TRBJ1-5 NA NA TRBV28 TGTGCCAGCAGTTTTTTTCTTCCCGGGTCTCAGCCCCAGCATTTT CASSFFLPGSQPQHF
TRBJ1-5 NA NA TRBV28 TGTGCCAGCGAAGGGGGGGGGGCTAAAAATCAGCCCCAGCATTTT CASEGGGAKNQPQHF
TRBJ2-5 NA NA TRBV30 TGTGCCTGGGACAGTGAAGAGACCCAGTACTTC CAWDSEETQYF
TRBJ2-1 TRBD2 NA TRBV24-1 TGTGCCACCAGTGACCCTAGGCGGGGGGGAAACAATGAGCAGTTCTTC CATSDPRRGGNNEQFF
TRBJ2-3 NA NA TRBV6-5 TGTGCCAGCAGTTATGTCCAGGGCGGGCATACGCAGTATTTT CASSYVQGGHTQYF
TRBJ2-7 TRBD2 many TRBV29-1 TGCAGCGTTGAAGCCAGGGAGGGTAGCGAGCAGTACTTC CSVEAREGSEQYF
TRBJ2-1 NA NA TRBV5-1 TGCGCCAGCAGCTTGGCCTTGGCTAGCGAGCAGTTCTTC CASSLALASEQFF
TRBJ1-5 NA few TRBV4-1 TGCGCCAGCAGCCAAGGGGGCACCTATAGCAATCAGCCCCAGCATTTT CASSQGGTYSNQPQHF
TRBJ2-5 NA few TRBV1 TGCACCAGCAGCCACGCTCCAGGGGGCCAGTACCAAGAGACCCAGTACTTC CTSSHAPGGQYQETQYF
TRBJ2-1 NA NA TRBV20-1 TGCAGTGCCACCGAGGGCCCCACCACTGAGCAGTTCTTC CSATEGPTTEQFF
TRBJ2-1 NA NA TRBV7-2 TGTGCCAGCAGCTCTCTTGCCTTGAGGGAGAGGTTCAATGAGCAGTTCTTC CASSSLALRERFNEQFF
TRBJ1-1 NA NA TRBV20-1 TGCAGTGCTAGAGGGACCGGGGTAACGGGCACTGAAGCTTTCTTT CSARGTGVTGTEAFF
TRBJ2-4 TRBD2 few TRBV9 TGTGCCAGCGGGAGGGGAGAGGCCAGAAAAAACATTCAGTACTTC CASGRGEARKNIQYF
TRBJ1-2 NA once TRBV21-1 TGTGCCAGCAGCAAACAGGCCAGGAACTATCGCTACACCTTC CASSKQARNYRYTF
TRBJ1-1 NA NA TRBV5-1 TGCGCCAGCAGCTTGGAAACGGAGATGAACACTGAAGCTTTCTTT CASSLETEMNTEAFF
TRBJ2-3 TRBD1 few TRBV5-1 TGCGCCAGCAGCTTCCAGGGACAGGGTCCAGATACGCAGTATTTT CASSFQGQGPDTQYF
TRBJ1-2 TRBD1 few TRBV12-3/TRBV12-4 TGTGCCAGCAGCCCACAGGGGGCCCTTAACTATGGCTACACCTTC CASSPQGALNYGYTF
TRBJ1-2 NA NA TRBV12-3/TRBV12-4 TGTGCCAGCAGTGTAAACAGGGAGAATTATGGCTACACCTTC CASSVNRENYGYTF
TRBJ2-5 NA NA TRBV7-2 TGTGCCAGCAGCTTAATGTCGGGCCCTAGGGAGACCCAGTACTTC CASSLMSGPRETQYF
TRBJ2-7 NA NA TRBV27 TGTGCCAGCAGCCCGGACCCCTACGAGCAGTACTTC CASSPDPYEQYF
TRBJ1-1 NA NA TRBV12-3/TRBV12-4 TGTGCCAGCAGTACACTGGAGAGGAGCACTGAAGCTTTCTTT CASSTLERSTEAFF
TRBJ1-3 NA NA TRBV5-1 TGCGCCAGCAGCTCGGGTCAGGGGCTCTCTGGAAACACCATATATTTT CASSSGQGLSGNTIYF
TRBJ2-1 NA few TRBV21-1 TGTGCCAGCAGCAAAGCCGGGGCGCAGTTCTTC CASSKAGAQFF
TRBJ2-1 NA few TRBV5-1 TGCGCCAGCAGCTTTTCACAGCGCCTTTACAATGAGCAGTTCTTC CASSFSQRLYNEQFF